This T cell receptor (beta chain) came from a study of Ad26.COV2.S vaccination and SARS-CoV-2 variants. The study, taken as a whole, reports: Breadth measured for non-spike TCRs was similar across vaccine and placebo recipients.

Treatment in this sample: around 19 received Ad26.COV2.S at low or high dose, single or two shots; about 5 received placebo; per-sample allocation not given. Collection of the samples took place on day 63 after the first injection of vaccine or placebo. On this clone: Its antigen is as yet unknown.

This table comes from immunoSEQ multiplex PCR, and its TCRdb copy is limited to in-frame clones, with some not included. The data hold about 410,000 clones, with approximately 91% observed a single time. Trimming stripped 6 bases from V and 5 bases from J, with 9 bases between. CDR3 length: 12 residues. The germline V gene encodes CDR1 SGHRS and CDR2 YFSETQ. The sequence came from a person between 18 and 60 years old who received the Ad26.COV2.S COVID-19 vaccine or a placebo. Source: peripheral blood, taken in a trial of Ad26.COV2.S vaccine versus placebo. This rearrangement joins TRBV5-1 to TRBJ1-5, with D hard to call. CDR3 region: CASKWGDQPQHF. In nucleotides, the CDR3 is TGCGCCAGCAAATGGGGTGATCAGCCCCAGCATTTT.